These T cell receptor beta chains were read from a single sample in a study of regulatory T cells in long-lasting Graves disease. TCRdb processed the multiplex PCR reads anew with MiXCR; each CDR3 protein has one entry. In the table there are roughly 380,000 distinct CDR3 sequences, roughly 15% of which are singletons. The sequences come from peripheral blood mononuclear cells (PBMCs), collected at new diagnosis, from a patient treated with antithyroid drugs. The receptors were sampled from a female donor with Graves disease. Each CDR3 is given with its conserved first and last residue. A D gene is named only where the DNA matches it firmly. Some rows have no size entry. The others give once, few or many, or a class for an expanded clone.

clone size	V gene	D gene	J gene	CDR3 DNA	CDR3 protein
many	TRBV6-1	-	TRBJ1-2	TGTGCCAGCAGTATATCAACAGGGAATAACTATGGCTACACCTTC	CASSISTGNNYGYTF
many	TRBV27	-	TRBJ2-2	TGTGCCACCGGGGTGGGGTTTGAAGTCGTTATCACCGGGGAGCTGTTTTTT	CATGVGFEVVITGELFF
many	TRBV7-2	-	TRBJ2-2	TGTGCCAGCACCTTAAGGGTCGGAACAGTCGCCGGGGAGCTGTTTTTT	CASTLRVGTVAGELFF
-	TRBV2	-	TRBJ1-2	TGTGCCAAAGAGCGGGGGGGCTACACCTTC	CAKERGGYTF
many	TRBV20-1	TRBD1	TRBJ2-7	TGCAGTGCTATGCGGCAGGGGGTCTCCTACGAGCAGTACTTC	CSAMRQGVSYEQYF
many	TRBV6-1	-	TRBJ2-6	TGTGCCTCTGCCTCTGGGGCCAACGTCCTGACTTTC	CASASGANVLTF
many	TRBV9	TRBD1	TRBJ1-2	TGTGCCAGCAGCGTAGGTCGGACAGGAGGCGGCTACACCTTC	CASSVGRTGGGYTF
-	TRBV20-1	TRBD2	TRBJ2-7	TGCAGTGCTAGAAGTCTAGCGGGTGACTCCTACGAGCAGTACTTC	CSARSLAGDSYEQYF
many	TRBV5-1	-	TRBJ2-2	TGCGCCAGCAACCAGGAGTCTGAAGGGGAGCTGTTTTTT	CASNQESEGELFF
few	TRBV25-1	-	TRBJ1-2	TGTGCCAGCAGTGATGGGAGGGTGGGGGTATTCTATGGCTACACCTTC	CASSDGRVGVFYGYTF
-	TRBV20-1	-	TRBJ2-1	TGCAGTGCTAGAGTGGACGGGAGCTCCTACAATGAGCAGTTCTTC	CSARVDGSSYNEQFF
-	TRBV6-1	TRBD2	TRBJ2-2	TGTGCCAGCAGTACAGCACTAGCGGGAGACACCGGGGAGCTGTTTTTT	CASSTALAGDTGELFF
many	TRBV28	-	TRBJ2-5	TGTGCCAGCAGCCCCCTGGGCCAGCGGGAGACCCAGTACTTC	CASSPLGQRETQYF
many	TRBV7-9	-	TRBJ2-3	TGTGCCAGCAGCTTAGTTAATCCAGGGAGCACAGATACGCAGTATTTT	CASSLVNPGSTDTQYF
many	TRBV3-1	-	TRBJ1-2	TGTGCCAGCAGCCAAGAGTGGAGTCAGGGTAACTATGGCTACACCTTC	CASSQEWSQGNYGYTF
-	TRBV7-2	TRBD2	TRBJ2-1	TGTGCCAGCAGTTTTAGCGGGGGCCCCTCCTACAATGAGCAGTTCTTC	CASSFSGGPSYNEQFF
few	TRBV2	-	TRBJ1-5	TGTGCCAGCAGAGTTACAGGGAGGAGTCAGCCCCAGCATTTT	CASRVTGRSQPQHF
many	TRBV20-1	TRBD2	TRBJ2-3	TGCAGCCGGACTAGCCGTACAGATACGCAGTATTTT	CSRTSRTDTQYF
many	TRBV11-2	TRBD2	TRBJ2-1	TGTGCCAGCAGCTTAGCGCCGGGACTAGCGGGGGACTCCTACAATGAGCAGTTCTTC	CASSLAPGLAGDSYNEQFF
few	TRBV10-3	TRBD1	TRBJ2-3	TGTGCCATCAGTCTAGACAGGGGGCCAGCAGATACGCAGTATTTT	CAISLDRGPADTQYF
many	TRBV3-1	-	TRBJ2-1	TGTGCCAGCAGCCGGGGGGACAATGAGCAGTTCTTC	CASSRGDNEQFF
many	TRBV10-3	-	TRBJ1-1	TGTGCCATCAGTGAGTCCGGCATAACTGAAGCTTTCTTT	CAISESGITEAFF
-	TRBV2	TRBD1	TRBJ2-2	TGTGCCAGCGGACCCCGGACAGGGGAAAACACCGGGGAGCTGTTTTTT	CASGPRTGENTGELFF
many	TRBV20-1	TRBD2	TRBJ2-7	TGCAGTGCTAGAGTTAGCGGGAGGGCCCACGAGCAGTACTTC	CSARVSGRAHEQYF
many	TRBV6-2/TRBV6-3	-	TRBJ2-1	TGTGCCAGCAGGATTTTACAGCACAATGAGCAGTTCTTC	CASRILQHNEQFF
many	TRBV4-3	-	TRBJ1-3	TGCGCCAGCAGCCAGGGCTCTGGAAACACCATATATTTT	CASSQGSGNTIYF
-	TRBV6-5	TRBD2	TRBJ2-1	TGTGCCAGCAGTTACGGGACTAGCGGGAGTGCTGAGCAGTTCTTC	CASSYGTSGSAEQFF
-	TRBV5-5	-	TRBJ2-3	TGTGCCAGCACCTGGGCAGCCACAGATACGCAGTATTTT	CASTWAATDTQYF
many	TRBV20-1	TRBD2	TRBJ2-1	TGCAGTGCTAGACCGAGCGGGGTCTCCTACAATGAGCAGTTCTTC	CSARPSGVSYNEQFF
many	TRBV6-1	-	TRBJ1-5	TGTGCCAGCAGTGAATTTATAGACCTCTACGGGAATCAGCCCCAGCATTTT	CASSEFIDLYGNQPQHF
many	TRBV7-2	-	TRBJ2-7	TGTGCCAGCAGGACCACCGGGGGCGGCCCCTCCATGGCCGAGCAGTACTTC	CASRTTGGGPSMAEQYF
many	TRBV28	-	TRBJ2-7	TGTGCCAGCAGTTTTGGTGCCTCCGGAGCCCAGTACTTC	CASSFGASGAQYF
-	TRBV12-3/TRBV12-4	TRBD1	TRBJ2-7	TGTGCCAGCAGTACCCTCCGGGACAGGGTCTCCTACGAGCAGTACTTC	CASSTLRDRVSYEQYF
many	TRBV20-1	-	TRBJ1-4	TGCAGTGCTAGAGGGAACAGCCTTAATGAAAAACTGTTTTTT	CSARGNSLNEKLFF
-	TRBV28	TRBD1	TRBJ2-2	TGTGCCAGCCTGGACAGGGGGCGCAACACCGGGGAGCTGTTTTTT	CASLDRGRNTGELFF
few	TRBV27	-	TRBJ2-1	TGTGCCAGCAGTTTATCGAAATACCCCCCCTTCCGCTCCTACAATGAGCAGTTCTTC	CASSLSKYPPFRSYNEQFF
many	TRBV5-1	-	TRBJ1-5	TGCGCCAGCAGCTTGGGGGAATTTGGCAATCAGCCCCAGCATTTT	CASSLGEFGNQPQHF